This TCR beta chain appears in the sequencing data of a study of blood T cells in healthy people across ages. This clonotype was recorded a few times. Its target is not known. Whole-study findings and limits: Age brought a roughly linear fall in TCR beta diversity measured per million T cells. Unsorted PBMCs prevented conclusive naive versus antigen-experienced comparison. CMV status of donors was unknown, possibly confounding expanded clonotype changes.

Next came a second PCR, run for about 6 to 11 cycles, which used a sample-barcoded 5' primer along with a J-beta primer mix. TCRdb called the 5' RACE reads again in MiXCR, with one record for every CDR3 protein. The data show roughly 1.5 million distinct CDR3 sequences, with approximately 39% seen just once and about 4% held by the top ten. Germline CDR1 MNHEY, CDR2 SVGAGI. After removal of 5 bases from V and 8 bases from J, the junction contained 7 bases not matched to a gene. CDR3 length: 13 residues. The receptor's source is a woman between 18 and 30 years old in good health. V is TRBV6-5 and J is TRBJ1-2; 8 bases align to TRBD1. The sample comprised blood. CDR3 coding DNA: TGTGCCAGCAGTCGCGACAGGGGACGGGGCTACACCTTC. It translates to CASSRDRGRGYTF.